Shown below are 32 T cell receptor beta chains from a single sample sequenced in a study of blood T cell repertoires in COVID-19 (TCRdb year 2020). Libraries were made using the immunoSEQ multiplex PCR assay. TCRdb obtained this table from immuneACCESS and retained in-frame rearrangements with V and J assigned. These tables miss some clones; where compared with another copy, unresolved V genes account for less than half of the shortfall, and the remainder is unexplained. The sample has about 140,000 clones on record, roughly 78% of them singletons. 3% to 4.5% of the sample belongs to the ten largest clones. The material sequenced was peripheral blood. These receptors all come from a man in his sixties with acute or convalescent COVID-19.

This clone came up a few times. The chain has TRBV6-2 or TRBV6-3 and TRBJ1-2, with a weak D call TRBD1 (6 bases). Trimming took off 5 bases at V and 6 bases at J, with 13 bases between the two ends. There are 13 residues in the CDR3. Germline V gives CDR1 MNHEY, CDR2 SVGEGT. CDR3: CASSPQGFHGYTF. The DNA for the CDR3 is TGTGCCAGCAGTCCACAGGGTTTTCATGGCTACACCTTC.

This chain uses TRBV6-5 with TRBJ1-1, with unresolved D. There are 16 residues in the CDR3. Trimming left V 0 bases short and J 1 base short, with 12 bases between. Germline CDR1 reads MNHEY; CDR2 reads SVGAGI. The CDR3 here is CASSYSQRSTNTEAFF. DNA for the CDR3: TGTGCCAGCAGTTACTCGCAGCGCAGCACGAACACTGAAGCTTTCTTT.

The CDR3 reads CASSLEVQMNTEAFF. CDR3 DNA sequence: TGCGCCAGCAGCTTGGAAGTACAAATGAACACTGAAGCTTTCTTT. This chain uses TRBV5-1 with TRBJ1-1; D gene ambiguous. V was pared by 0 bases and J by 0 bases, with 9 bases between. The CDR3 extends over 15 amino acids. The germline gives CDR1 SGHRS, CDR2 YFSETQ.

V and J are TRBV6-2 or TRBV6-3 and TRBJ1-6; 7 bases are shared with TRBD1. The CDR3 spans 16 residues. V shed 6 bases and J 2 bases; nucleotides not matched to a gene: 7. Per germline, CDR1 MNHEY and CDR2 SVGEGT. The CDR3 region has the DNA TGTGCCAGCAGCAAGAGACAGGGTGCCTATAATTCACCCCTCCACTTT. Protein product: CASSKRQGAYNSPLHF.

On this clone: The sample holds other DNA sequences that translate to the same CDR3. The chain uses TRBV5-1 and TRBJ1-4; D uncertain. Trimming left V 4 bases short and J 4 bases short, with 14 bases between. The germline gives CDR1 SGHRS, CDR2 YFSETQ. CDR3 length equals 15 residues. For the CDR3, the DNA is TGCGCCAGCAGCCCCGAGGGCGGAAATAATGAAAAACTGTTTTTT. This encodes CASSPEGGNNEKLFF.

CDR3 protein: CASTPRLAGGSTDTQYF. In DNA form, the CDR3 reads TGTGCCAGCACCCCTCGGCTGGCGGGGGGGAGCACAGATACGCAGTATTTT. This chain connects TRBV7-2 to TRBJ2-3, with 9 nucleotides matching TRBD2. Germline trimming cut 7 bases from V and 0 bases from J; bases unmatched to any gene: 11. The germline V gene encodes CDR1 SGHTA and CDR2 FQGNSA. The CDR3 extends over 17 amino acids. Full variable domain (remainder filled in from reference TRBV7-2 and TRBJ2-3): GAGVSQSPSNKVTEKGKDVELRCDPISGHTALYWYRQSLGQGLEFLIYFQGNSAPDKSGLPSDRFSAERTGGSVSTLTIQRTQQEDSAVYLCASTPRLAGGSTDTQYFGPGTRLTVL.

The V and J genes are TRBV2 and TRBJ2-7, with D perhaps TRBD2 (7 bases). The germline V gene has CDR1 SNHLY and CDR2 FYNNEI. V was clipped by 3 bases and J by 2 bases, with 8 bases between them. CDR3 size: 13 residues. CDR3 residues: CASSDGGPYEQYF. CDR3 DNA: TGTGCCAGCAGTGACGGGGGGCCCTACGAGCAGTACTTC.

The chain employs TRBV6-5 and TRBJ1-2; D perhaps matches TRBD1 (5 bases). Deletions cut 0 bases from V and 0 bases from J, with 8 bases between. This CDR3 has 15 residues. Germline CDR1 and CDR2: MNHEY and SVGAGI. Here the CDR3 reads CASSYSRASNYGYTF. Here the CDR3 DNA reads TGTGCCAGCAGTTACTCCAGGGCATCTAACTATGGCTACACCTTC.

J is TRBJ2-7 and V is TRBV6-2 or TRBV6-3; 10 bases fit TRBD1. The CDR3 contains 12 residues. The V segment lost 6 bases and the J segment 11 bases; nucleotides outside the gene matches: 7. Germline CDR1 and CDR2: MNHEY and SVGEGT. CDR3 nucleotides: TGTGCCAGCAGCACAATTGGACAGGGGGAGTACTTC. It translates to CASSTIGQGEYF.

This clone has just one count. The V gene is TRBV30, the J gene TRBJ2-3, with 15 bases lining up with TRBD2. Germline V lookup: CDR1 GTSNPN, CDR2 SVGIG (reference sequence). With V trimmed by 2 bases and J by 5 bases, 11 bases remained unmatched. The CDR3 runs 18 residues. CDR3 amino acids: CAWSPTWTSGREIDTQYF. The CDR3 nucleotides read TGTGCCTGGAGTCCTACATGGACTAGCGGGAGGGAAATAGATACGCAGTATTTT.

The chain joins TRBV25-1 to TRBJ1-1; no clear D gene. Germline V CDR1 and CDR2: MGHDK, SYGVNS. The CDR3 sequence is 13 residues long. V gave up 9 bases and J gave up 6 bases, with 17 bases separating them. In DNA form, the CDR3 reads TGTGCCAGTCTAGACTATGGAGGGTCTGAAGCTTTCTTT. Translating gives CASLDYGGSEAFF. The complete variable domain, with remaining parts taken from reference TRBV25-1 and TRBJ1-1, reads EADIYQTPRYLVIGTGKKITLECSQTMGHDKMYWYQQDPGMELHLIHYSYGVNSTEKGDLSSESTVSRIRTEHFPLTLESARPSHTSQYLCASLDYGGSEAFFGQGTRLTVV.

The genes are TRBV24-1 and TRBJ1-2; D not resolved. This CDR3 comprises 15 residues. CDR1 and CDR2 (germline): KGHDR, SFDVKD. With 2 bases removed from V and 2 bases from J, the gap between germline ends came to 11 bases. As DNA, the CDR3 is TGTGCCACCAGTGATTCCCGGACGGGGAACTATGGCTACACCTTC. Its translation: CATSDSRTGNYGYTF.

The genes are TRBV2 and TRBJ2-1; 11 bases fit TRBD2. Germline V gene sequence: CDR1 SNHLY, CDR2 FYNNEI. V was clipped by 5 bases and J by 7 bases; unmatched bases: 7. CDR3 length: 15 residues. This chain's CDR3 is CASSTIAGGINEQFF. CDR3 nucleotides: TGTGCCAGCAGTACCATAGCGGGAGGGATAAATGAGCAGTTCTTC.

V gene TRBV19 combines with J gene TRBJ1-2; the match to TRBD1 covers 7 bases. J gave up 3 bases and V 5 bases, and 12 bases lay outside the gene matches. The germline CDR1 and CDR2 sequences are LNHDA and SQIVND (reference sequence). CDR3 length equals 16 residues. The CDR3 bases are TGTGCCAGTAGTCCGCCCGGCGACAGGGCCTACTATGGCTACACCTTC. Protein sequence: CASSPPGDRAYYGYTF.

A single count supports this clone. The gene calls are TRBV7-2 and TRBJ2-3; 9 nucleotides match TRBD2. Trimming at V came to 4 bases and at J to 3 bases, leaving 8 bases not matched to a gene. There are 16 residues in the CDR3. Germline V gene sequence: CDR1 SGHTA, CDR2 FQGNSA. CDR3 nucleotide sequence: TGTGCCAGCAGCTGGGGGCTAGCGGGGACGACAGATACGCAGTATTTT. This sequence encodes CASSWGLAGTTDTQYF.

This chain connects TRBV7-2 to TRBJ1-1; 10 positions match TRBD1. CDR1 SGHTA and CDR2 FQGNSA come from the germline V gene. This CDR3 is 14 amino acids long. V dropped 10 bases and J dropped 5; count of bases not matched to a gene: 10. DNA of the CDR3: TGTGCCACCAGGAACGGACAGGGGGGTACTGAAGCTTTCTTT. It translates to CATRNGQGGTEAFF.

The chain carries TRBV13 and TRBJ2-1; 7 bases line up with TRBD2. V trimming: 4 bases; J trimming: 15 bases; junction bases outside the gene matches: 12. The germline V gene encodes CDR1 PRHDT and CDR2 FYEKMQ (reference sequence). The CDR3 has 13 residues. The CDR3 is CASSSRTSLRPFF. The CDR3 DNA sequence: TGTGCCAGCAGCTCACGGACTAGTCTAAGGCCGTTCTTC.

The gene calls are TRBV12-3 or TRBV12-4 and TRBJ2-1; unclear D gene. V gave up 4 bases and J gave up 8 bases, with 9 bases separating them. This CDR3 is built from 12 residues. The CDR3 DNA sequence: TGTGCCAGCAGTTCCAGTTCCTATGAGCAGTTCTTC. Encoded protein: CASSSSSYEQFF.

This chain connects TRBV2 to TRBJ1-2; TRBD1 might be the D (5 bases). The CDR3 consists of 15 residues. V lost 2 bases and J lost 6, with 16 bases in between. Germline V CDR1 and CDR2: SNHLY, FYNNEI. The CDR3 nucleotides are TGTGCCAGCAGTGAAAGGGGCAGTTTAAGCCATGGCTACACCTTC. Residues: CASSERGSLSHGYTF.

This rearrangement joins TRBV28 to TRBJ2-5; maybe TRBD1 (5 bases). From germline, CDR1 is MDHEN and CDR2 SYDVKM. This CDR3 region has 14 residues. V was trimmed by 3 bases and J by 1 base, leaving 9 bases between them. The CDR3 coding sequence is TGTGCCAGCAGTTTCCGTCAGGGCCAAGAGACCCAGTACTTC. Translating gives CASSFRQGQETQYF.

This sequence joins TRBV3-1 (or the pseudogene TRBV3-2) and TRBJ2-2; TRBD1 matches at 7 bases. The J segment lost 0 bases and the V segment lost 4 bases, leaving 5 bases of the junction unmatched. CDR1 and CDR2 from the germline V gene are LGHDT and YNNKEL (reference sequence). The CDR3 runs 16 residues. CDR3 loop: CASSRLGQTNTGELFF. CDR3 bases: TGTGCCAGCAGCCGCTTGGGACAGACGAACACCGGGGAGCTGTTTTTT.

The chain combines TRBV2 with TRBJ1-5; TRBD1 is a possible D gene (6 bases). CDR1 SNHLY and CDR2 FYNNEI come from the germline V gene. This CDR3 region has 15 residues. V was shortened by 6 bases and J by 4 bases, with 16 bases between the two germline ends. Here the CDR3 DNA reads TGTGCCAGCAGACAACGCGGACAGATAAATCAGCCCCAGCATTTT. Its protein product is CASRQRGQINQPQHF. Together with reference TRBV2 and TRBJ1-5, the CDR3 gives the full variable domain: EPEVTQTPSHQVTQMGQEVILRCVPISNHLYFYWYRQILGQKVEFLVSFYNNEISEKSEIFDDQFSVERPDGSNFTLKIRSTKLEDSAMYFCASRQRGQINQPQHFGDGTRLSIL.

The rearrangement joins TRBV4-2 to TRBJ1-1, with 7 bases identical to TRBD1. Germline-derived CDR1 and CDR2 are LGHNA and YNFKEQ. The V and J ends lost 0 bases and 5 bases, in that order; junction bases with no gene match: 6. The CDR3 runs 15 residues. The CDR3 nucleotides are TGTGCCAGCAGCCAAGATAGGAGGGGGCGGACTGAAGCTTTCTTT. It yields the protein CASSQDRRGRTEAFF.

The chain is built from TRBV2 and TRBJ1-3; the D gene is possibly TRBD1 (6 bases). CDR3 length equals 15 residues. The germline gives CDR1 SNHLY, CDR2 FYNNEI. V was pared by 6 bases and J by 1 base, with 13 bases between. The CDR3 DNA is TGTGCCAGCAGACTAGGGACAACTTCTGGAAACACCATATATTTT. The encoded protein is CASRLGTTSGNTIYF.

The V gene is TRBV19, the J gene TRBJ2-1; TRBD1 aligns across 10 bases. V lost 10 bases and J lost 6; bases outside the gene matches: 9. The CDR3 spans 14 residues. CDR1 LNHDA and CDR2 SQIVND come from the germline V gene (reference sequence). CDR3 nucleotide sequence: TGTGCCACCGAGAGGACAGGGGGTATCAATGAGCAGTTCTTC. Translated, it gives CATERTGGINEQFF.

V gene TRBV18 combines with J gene TRBJ1-1; 9 nucleotides line up with TRBD1. J was trimmed by 5 bases and V by 11 bases; bases with no gene match: 9. Germline assignment: CDR1 KGHSH and CDR2 LQKENI. This CDR3 has 13 residues. The CDR3 sequence is CAAGMDRGTEAFF. Written as DNA, the CDR3 is TGTGCCGCGGGAATGGACAGGGGTACTGAAGCTTTCTTT.

The rearrangement uses TRBV28 and TRBJ1-3, with D possibly TRBD1 on 5 matching bases. The V end lost 5 bases, the J end lost 1 base, and 12 bases lay between the germline ends. This CDR3 spans 15 amino acids. Germline CDR1 reads MDHEN; CDR2 reads SYDVKM. The CDR3, as DNA: TGTGCCAGCAGTGCACGCAGGGTATCTGGAAACACCATATATTTT. Translated, it gives CASSARRVSGNTIYF.

The chain joins TRBV7-2 to TRBJ1-5, with no clear D. Per germline, CDR1 SGHTA and CDR2 FQGNSA. CDR3 length: 15 residues. V lost 0 bases, J lost 6 bases, and 12 bases lay in between. CDR3 bases: TGTGCCAGCAGCTTAGCCGGGTCCCTTGGTCAGCCCCAGCATTTT. The encoded protein is CASSLAGSLGQPQHF.

V gene TRBV14 combines with J gene TRBJ1-1; the match to TRBD1 covers 10 bases. Germline V CDR1 and CDR2: SGHDN, FVKESK. The CDR3 is 15 amino acids. V trimming: 3 bases; J trimming: 4 bases; junction bases outside the gene matches: 5. CDR3 amino acids: CASSQHRTGGTEAFF. CDR3 nucleotide sequence: TGTGCCAGCAGCCAGCACCGGACAGGGGGCACTGAAGCTTTCTTT.

The V call is TRBV6-5, the J call TRBJ1-2; weak D call: TRBD1 (6 bases). Trimming removed 10 bases at V and 1 base at J, with 13 bases between. The CDR3 length is 13 residues. Germline V gene sequence: CDR1 MNHEY, CDR2 SVGAGI. CDR3 bases: TGTGCCACCCGGACAGCAGTTAACTATGGCTACACCTTC. Its translation: CATRTAVNYGYTF.

The genes are TRBV5-6 and TRBJ1-1; 7 bases fit TRBD1. The CDR3 is 16 amino acids. The ends lost 2 bases at V and 0 bases at J; junction bases unmatched: 7. Germline CDR1 SGHDT, CDR2 YYEEEE. The CDR3 loop reads CASSLTGVLMNTEAFF. CDR3 bases: TGTGCCAGCAGCTTAACAGGGGTGTTGATGAACACTGAAGCTTTCTTT.

The chain links TRBV13 to TRBJ2-5, with TRBD2 matching over 10 bases. Germline-derived CDR1 and CDR2 are PRHDT and FYEKMQ (reference sequence). This CDR3 contains 17 residues. The V segment lost 1 base and the J segment 3 bases; nucleotides outside the gene matches: 8. CDR3: CASSLDRSGRGEETQYF. The CDR3 region has the DNA TGTGCCAGCAGCTTAGATAGGAGCGGGAGGGGAGAAGAGACCCAGTACTTC.